This T cell receptor (beta chain) was documented in a study of identical twins. TCRdb independently ran MiXCR on the 5' RACE reads; one entry per CDR3 protein. Here the sample spans over 200,000 distinct CDR3 sequences, 6.5% to 8% being singletons. This CDR3 contains 13 residues. Trimming removed 4 bases at V and 4 bases at J, with 10 bases between. CDR1 is SGHRS, CDR2 YFSETQ, per germline. These same data were also listed under a study on T cells expressing NK-cell markers. In that study: HCMV specificity was not established for the expanded NKG2C+ T cell clones.

The sequencing input was CD8+ T cells sorted from blood. The sequence was collected from a woman under 30 in good health. The chain joins TRBV5-1 to TRBJ2-3; D not resolved. The CDR3 coding sequence is TGCGCCAGCAGCCCTCTCGAGGCAGATACGCAGTATTTT. Protein: CASSPLEADTQYF.